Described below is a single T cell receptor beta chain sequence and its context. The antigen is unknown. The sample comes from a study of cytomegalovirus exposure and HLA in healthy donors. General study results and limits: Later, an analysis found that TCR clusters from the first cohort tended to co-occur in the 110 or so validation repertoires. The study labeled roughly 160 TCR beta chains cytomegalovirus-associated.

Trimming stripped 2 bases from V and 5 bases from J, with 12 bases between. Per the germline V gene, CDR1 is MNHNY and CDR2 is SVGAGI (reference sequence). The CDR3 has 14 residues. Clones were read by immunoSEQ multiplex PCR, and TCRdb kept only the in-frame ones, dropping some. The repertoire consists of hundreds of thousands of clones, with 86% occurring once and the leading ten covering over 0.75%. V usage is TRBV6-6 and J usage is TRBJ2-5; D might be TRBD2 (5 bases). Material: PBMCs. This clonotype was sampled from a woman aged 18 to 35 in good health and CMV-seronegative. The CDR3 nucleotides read TGTGCCAGCAGTTACGGGCTAGCTAGGGAGACCCAGTACTTC. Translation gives CASSYGLARETQYF.